The present T cell receptor (beta chain) was sequenced within a study of blood T cell repertoires in COVID-19. Per the study methods: By means of reference gene primer amplification, nucleated cell counts were estimated. Measured with immunoSEQ multiplex PCR; TCRdb has only the in-frame clones, and not every one. The DNA gave D and trimming, while V, J and clone size come from that table. The profile covers about 160,000 clones, with approximately 84% appearing a single time and around 13% taken by the ten largest. Sample: peripheral blood. The TCR sequence derives from a woman aged 80 or over with acute or convalescent COVID-19.

CDR3 region: CASSREGNSPLHF. DNA for the CDR3: TGTGCCAGCAGCCGGGAGGGTAATTCACCCCTCCACTTT. The genes are TRBV7-2 and TRBJ1-6; D unclear. V was pared by 5 bases and J by 6 bases, with 8 bases between. The CDR3 sequence is 13 residues long. Germline V gene data show CDR1 as SGHTA and CDR2 as FQGNSA.